Listed here is a single T cell receptor (beta chain). How the authors handled the data: Nucleated cell number was recorded as an estimate derived from reference gene primer amplification. Sequencing used immunoSEQ multiplex PCR; TCRdb keeps in-frame clones, though not all of them. V and J calls and clone size follow that table, whereas D and trimming were derived from the DNA. The table lists around 130,000 clones, over 60% of them singletons. These data originate in a study of blood T cell repertoires in COVID-19. For the study at large: Acute-phase and convalescent COVID-19 samples originated in the United States, Italy and Spain. PBMCs, B-cell-depleted T cells, or T cells were the source of the cDNA or gDNA that made up the material.

This clonotype was obtained from a man between 45 and 60 years old with acute or convalescent COVID-19. The sample comprised peripheral blood.

CDR3 protein: CASSPGQVSYEQYF. The CDR3 DNA sequence: TGTGCCAGTAGTCCCGGACAGGTGAGCTACGAGCAGTACTTC. This chain uses TRBV19 with TRBJ2-7, with 7 bases identical to TRBD1. The trim removed 5 bases at V and 3 bases at J, leaving 7 bases unmatched. From germline, CDR1 is LNHDA and CDR2 SQIVND (reference sequence). This CDR3 comprises 14 residues.